Included here is one T cell receptor (beta chain) sequence, with context. No antigen is known for it. Germline CDR1 reads SGHTA; CDR2 reads FQGNSA. The CDR3 is 16 residues long. The sample belongs to a study of T cells expressing NK-cell markers. Study-level background: Investigators obtained TCR beta repertoires from sorted CD3+CD56+NKG2C+, CD3+CD56+NKG2C- and CD3+CD56-NKG2C+ T cells. Eight donors were sequenced, of whom seven were HCMV-seropositive, while the remaining one was HCMV-seronegative. The study, taken as a whole, reports: Whether expanded NKG2C-expressing T cell clones recognize HCMV is unknown. Dominant NKG2C+ clonotypes in about 6 donors made up roughly 1.0-7.0% of CD8+ T cells.

With the 5' RACE reads reprocessed, TCRdb shows one record per CDR3 protein and no DNA. Its table records about 170,000 distinct CDR3 sequences. Sequencing was done on a sample of blood T cells: a sorted CD56 or NKG2C T cell subset, CD4+ or CD8+ T cells, or bulk PBMC T cells (not recorded which). V and J are TRBV7-2 and TRBJ2-7; the TCRdb D gene call, TRBD2, has no DNA to confirm it. This receptor was obtained from a man aged 18 to 69 in good health. Here the CDR3 reads CASSLFQGPLSYEQYF.